This T cell receptor beta chain was profiled in a study of cytomegalovirus exposure and HLA in healthy donors. Primers for the PCR totalled 60 Vbeta and 13 Jbeta. Sequencing was performed with immunoSEQ multiplex PCR; in TCRdb, only in-frame clones are kept and a portion is missing. The sample comprises about 130,000 clones, more than 80% of which are singletons, and approximately 6.4% rests with the top ten. The germline V gene encodes CDR1 MDHEN and CDR2 SYDVKM. This CDR3 is built from 13 residues. Trimming removed 4 bases at V and 7 bases at J, with 11 bases between. As to this clone: What it recognizes is unknown.

Study observations and caveats: Researchers catalogued around 150 TCR beta chains as cytomegalovirus-associated.

The chain combines TRBV28 with TRBJ2-1; D is ambiguous. The sample was PBMCs. The source of this sequence is a woman aged 30 to 39 in good health and CMV-seropositive. Here the CDR3 DNA reads TGTGCCAGCAGTTCCATCAGGTGGAATGAGCAGTTCTTC. Translating it yields CASSSIRWNEQFF.